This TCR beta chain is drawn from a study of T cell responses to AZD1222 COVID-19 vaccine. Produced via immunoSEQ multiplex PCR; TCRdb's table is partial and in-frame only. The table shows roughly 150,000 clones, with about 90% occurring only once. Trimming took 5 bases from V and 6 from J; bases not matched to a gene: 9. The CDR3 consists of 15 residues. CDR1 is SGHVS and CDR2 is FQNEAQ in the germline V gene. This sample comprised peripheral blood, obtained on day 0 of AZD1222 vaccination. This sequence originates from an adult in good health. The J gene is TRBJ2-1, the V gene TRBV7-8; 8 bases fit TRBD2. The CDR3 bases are TGTGCCAGCAGCCCATCTGCGGGAGGTCTCAATGAGCAGTTCTTC. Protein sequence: CASSPSAGGLNEQFF.